This TCR beta chain derives from a study of T-cell reconstitution after alpha-beta-depleted transplantation in children. This clonotype has just a few counts. CDR1 and CDR2 (germline): SQVTM, ANQGSEA. The CDR3 is 13 amino acids. With 6 bases removed from V and 8 bases from J, the gap between germline ends came to 17 bases. It was with unique molecular identifiers that the TCRbeta library was prepared. Via MiXCR, TCRdb re-called the PCR reads, giving one row per CDR3 protein. Of tens of thousands of distinct CDR3 sequences listed, around 18% are singletons. The source was PBMCs, mostly from graft donor cells, collected 360 days after TCRalphabeta/CD19-depleted stem cell transplant. The sequence was obtained from a male patient between 2 and 10 years old who had a stem cell transplant for acute lymphoblastic leukemia, so the T cells may come from the graft donor. The rearrangement uses TRBV29-1 and TRBJ2-1; unclear D gene. The CDR3 DNA reads TGCAGCGTCCCAAAAGATAGCAACTATGAGCAGTTCTTC. Protein: CSVPKDSNYEQFF.